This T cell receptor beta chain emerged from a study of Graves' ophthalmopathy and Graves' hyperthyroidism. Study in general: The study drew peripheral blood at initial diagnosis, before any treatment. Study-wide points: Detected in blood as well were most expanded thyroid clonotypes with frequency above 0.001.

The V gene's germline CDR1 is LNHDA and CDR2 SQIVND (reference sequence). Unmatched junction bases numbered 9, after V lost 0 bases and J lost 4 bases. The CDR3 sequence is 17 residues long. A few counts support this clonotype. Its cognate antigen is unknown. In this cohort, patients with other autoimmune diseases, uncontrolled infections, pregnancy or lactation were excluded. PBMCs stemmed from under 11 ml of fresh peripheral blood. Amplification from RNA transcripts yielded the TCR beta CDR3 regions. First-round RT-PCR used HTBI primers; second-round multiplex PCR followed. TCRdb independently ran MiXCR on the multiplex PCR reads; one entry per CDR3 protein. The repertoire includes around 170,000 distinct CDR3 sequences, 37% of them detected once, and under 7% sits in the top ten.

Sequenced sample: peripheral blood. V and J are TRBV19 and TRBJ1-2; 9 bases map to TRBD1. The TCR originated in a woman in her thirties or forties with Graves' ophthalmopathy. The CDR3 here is CASSIDRGTGNGYGYTF. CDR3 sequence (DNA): TGTGCCAGTAGTATAGATCGGGGGACAGGGAATGGCTATGGCTACACCTTC.